In its sample, the clone carrying this T cell receptor beta chain was seen many times. What it binds is not known. TCR beta CDR3 region amplification was performed from RNA transcripts. Researchers ran a first-round RT-PCR on the TCR CDR3 using the HTBI primer set. TCRdb re-derived calls from the multiplex PCR reads in MiXCR, one entry per CDR3 protein. The data contain 95,000 to 100,000 distinct CDR3 sequences, just over 50% of them seen just once; the ten biggest clones take up 25% to 30%. This entry belongs to a study of T cells in Graves' hyperthyroidism and ophthalmopathy. Points from the study as a whole: Ophthalmopathy got predicted by the model a median roughly 6.1 months before its onset.

Diagnosing involved the use of clinical symptoms, serum thyroxine and TRAb, thyroid ultrasound and orbital computed tomography. Source material: blood. The TCR originated in a woman between 40 and 50 years old with Graves' hyperthyroidism.

The DNA of the CDR3 is TGTGCCAGCAGTGCGTGGCTAGCGGGAGTCGAGCAGTACTTC. It codes for CASSAWLAGVEQYF. V and J are TRBV2 and TRBJ2-7, with TRBD2 identical over 10 bases. The CDR3 runs to 14 residues. The V gene end was trimmed by 4 bases and the J gene end by 6 bases; junction bases not matched to a gene: 6. In germline, CDR1 is SNHLY, CDR2 FYNNEI.